The present entry profiles one T cell receptor (beta chain) with its context. Its target is not known. The sample originates from a study of T cell responses to AZD1222 COVID-19 vaccine. Background on the study: It was second doses at about 4 or about 12 weeks that were pooled. Study outcomes and limitations: Epitopes outside B.1.351 and B.1.1.7 mutated regions reportedly drew nearly half of spike TCRs. Clonal diversity was possibly underestimated, and the donors were mostly white British, with more females. There were repertoire samples only from the period after the peak T cell response.

V trimming: 5 bases; J trimming: 2 bases; junction bases outside the gene matches: 13. CDR1 MNHEY and CDR2 SVGEGT come from the germline V gene. This CDR3 has 17 residues. Clones were sequenced by immunoSEQ multiplex PCR, and TCRdb holds only the in-frame ones, with some missing. This sample has some 140,000 clones, with roughly 94% found just once. The sequenced sample was peripheral blood, obtained on day 0 of AZD1222 vaccination. This clonotype originated in an adult in good health. V and J are TRBV6-2 or TRBV6-3 and TRBJ2-7; 9 bases match TRBD2. The CDR3 region has the DNA TGTGCCAGCAGTACGGCGCGGGGGGGTTCCTCCGCCTACGAGCAGTACTTC. Amino acid sequence: CASSTARGGSSAYEQYF.